The next 10 T cell receptor beta chains were all read from a single sample in a study of CD8 T cells in ankylosing spondylitis. Study results and limitations: Apparently characteristic of ankylosing spondylitis blood was a TCR beta motif (roughly eight highly homologous variants).

Their antigens are not known. TCRdb processed the 5' RACE reads anew with MiXCR; each CDR3 protein has one entry. The sample records more than 250,000 distinct CDR3 sequences, 8% being singletons. The sequenced sample was blood, either unsorted or a sorted T cell fraction (not recorded which). These TCRs come from a male donor with ankylosing spondylitis.

This clonotype has only a few counts. This chain links TRBV3-1 with TRBJ1-3; no clear D. V lost 4 bases, J lost 0 bases, and 13 bases lay in between. Germline V lookup: CDR1 LGHDT, CDR2 YNNKEL (reference sequence). The CDR3 is 16 amino acids. The CDR3: CASSPTIYGSGNTIYF. In nucleotides, the CDR3 is TGTGCCAGCAGCCCGACCATTTATGGCTCTGGAAACACCATATATTTT.

This clonotype appeared many times. The V and J genes are TRBV12-3 or TRBV12-4 and TRBJ2-7; 9 nucleotides align to TRBD1. The CDR3 has 14 amino acids. J lost 8 bases, V lost 5 bases, and 10 bases had no gene match. The CDR3, as DNA: TGTGCCAGCAGTACAACCGGGACAGGGATCAAGCAGTACTTC. Protein: CASSTTGTGIKQYF.

CDR3 DNA sequence: TGTGCCAGCAGCCAAGTTCTCTCTAGCAATCAGCCCCAGCATTTT. Amino acid sequence: CASSQVLSSNQPQHF. The chain has TRBV4-2 and TRBJ1-5; D is unresolved. The CDR3 is 15 residues long. The germline V gene has CDR1 LGHNA and CDR2 YNFKEQ. V was pared by 1 base and J by 0 bases, with 7 bases between.

J is TRBJ1-2 and V is TRBV29-1; D is possibly TRBD1 (6 bases). CDR3 length: 13 amino acids. Germline assignment: CDR1 SQVTM and CDR2 ANQGSEA. With 6 bases removed from V and 2 bases from J, the gap between germline ends came to 13 bases. CDR3 sequence reads: CSVGAGGNYGYTF. The CDR3 DNA sequence: TGCAGCGTGGGGGCGGGGGGCAACTATGGCTACACCTTC.

CDR3 nucleotides: TGTGCCAGCAGCCTTAGCGGGCCTGTCACAGATACGCAGTATTTT. It is translated as CASSLSGPVTDTQYF. The chain is built from TRBV7-2 and TRBJ2-3; 7 positions match TRBD2. The CDR3 runs 15 residues. V lost 5 bases to trimming and J lost 2 bases; unmatched junction nucleotides: 7. Germline CDR1 and CDR2: SGHTA and FQGNSA.

This clonotype showed up many times. The chain combines TRBV20-1 with TRBJ2-2; D is undetermined. Germline V gene lookup returns CDR1 DFQATT and CDR2 SNEGSKA (reference sequence). There are 13 residues in the CDR3. Trimming cost V 1 base and J 4 bases, with 7 bases left between them. CDR3 amino acids: CSARGLVTGELFF. CDR3 coding DNA: TGCAGTGCTAGAGGTCTTGTCACCGGGGAGCTGTTTTTT.

This clonotype appeared many times. The chain links TRBV5-1 to TRBJ2-7, with no clear D. The CDR3 totals 12 residues. The V gene lost 2 bases and the J gene lost 4 bases, with 7 bases spanning the gap. In germline, CDR1 is SGHRS, CDR2 YFSETQ. CDR3 amino acids: CASSFLGYEQYF. The CDR3 bases are TGCGCCAGCAGCTTTTTGGGATACGAGCAGTACTTC.

As for this clonotype: Its ends do not fully match the called genes, so a read error is possible. The chain carries TRBV5-1 and TRBJ2-5; possibly TRBD1 or TRBD2 for D (5 bases each). This CDR3 region has 14 residues. Looked up from germline, CDR1 is SGHRS and CDR2 is YFSETQ. The CDR3 region has the DNA TGCTCCAGCAGCTTGGGACCACGAAGTGAGACCCAGTACTTC. This gives the protein CSSSLGPRSETQYF.

The table lists this clonotype with a few counts. The chain uses TRBV3-1 and TRBJ2-3; D is undetermined. Trimming cost V 4 bases and J 2 bases, with 7 bases left between them. CDR1 and CDR2 (germline): LGHDT, YNNKEL (reference sequence). This CDR3 is 13 amino acids long. CDR3 in DNA: TGTGCCAGCAGCCCCCTTCACACAGATACGCAGTATTTT. This codes for CASSPLHTDTQYF.

This clonotype has a count of ten or more. J is TRBJ2-7 and V is TRBV25-1; a weak D match, TRBD1 (5 bases). Trimming cost V 4 bases and J 7 bases, with 26 bases left between them. Per the germline V gene, CDR1 is MGHDK and CDR2 is SYGVNS. The CDR3 loop spans 17 amino acids. CDR3 loop: CASSGEELNRNLREQYF. The CDR3 nucleotides are TGTGCCAGCAGTGGAGAGGAACTAAACAGGAACTTACGAGAGCAGTACTTC.